A single sample is the source of the 2 T cell receptor beta chains below, sequenced in a study of T cells after yellow fever vaccination. Each CDR3 protein is one row after TCRdb ran MiXCR on the 5' RACE reads. This table has some 340,000 distinct CDR3 sequences, about 10% appearing once. Here the sequenced sample was CD4+ T cells sorted from PBMCs, taken 45 days after the yellow fever booster vaccination. The source is a man younger than 30 who received the YFV17D yellow fever vaccine.

This clonotype was counted a few times. V gene TRBV5-1 combines with J gene TRBJ2-5; a possible D gene is TRBD2 (6 bases). The CDR3 consists of 17 residues. Germline CDR1 reads SGHRS; CDR2 reads YFSETQ. V was clipped by 4 bases and J by 7 bases, with 26 bases between them. For the CDR3, the DNA is TGCGCCAGCAGCAAATCCCCCGGGGGACCCAAGGAGAGGACCCAGTACTTC. Protein: CASSKSPGGPKERTQYF.

The rearrangement links TRBV5-1 to TRBJ1-1, with unresolved D. CDR1 SGHRS and CDR2 YFSETQ come from the germline V gene. The CDR3 spans 14 residues. Trimming took 0 bases from V and 5 from J, leaving 11 bases between them. The CDR3 sequence is CASSLGPRRTEAFF. CDR3 coding DNA: TGCGCCAGCAGCTTGGGACCCCGGAGGACTGAAGCTTTCTTT.